A selection of T cell receptor beta chains follows, all from one sample in a study of T cell repertoires in cytomegalovirus infection. Antigens of these TCRs are unknown. TCRdb ran MiXCR on the reads and lists one entry per CDR3 protein. The sample lists a few hundred thousand distinct CDR3 sequences, just under 35% occurring once. Source: cultured PBMCs, taken from culture after CMV antigen stimulation. These receptors were taken from a human donor in good health (CMV status not recorded). Some clones in this sample may be carry-over from other donors' samples. Each CDR3 is given with its conserved first and last residue. The D gene is left open where the match is weak.

J gene: TRBJ1-2; V gene: TRBV10-3; D gene: .; CDR3 protein: CAISDTGGGYGYTF
J gene: TRBJ1-5; V gene: TRBV12-3/TRBV12-4; D gene: TRBD1; CDR3 protein: CASRSTGNNQPQHF
J gene: TRBJ1-2; V gene: TRBV20-1; D gene: .; CDR3 protein: CSAREAGRNGYTF
J gene: TRBJ2-2; V gene: TRBV29-1; D gene: .; CDR3 protein: CSVRGRGTGELFF
J gene: TRBJ2-3; V gene: TRBV15; D gene: .; CDR3 protein: CATSRVRAGPTDTQYF
J gene: TRBJ1-3; V gene: TRBV7-2; D gene: .; CDR3 protein: CASSHSGPGNTIYF
J gene: TRBJ2-6; V gene: TRBV14; D gene: .; CDR3 protein: CASSQPHLGANVLTF
J gene: TRBJ2-3; V gene: TRBV7-2; D gene: TRBD2; CDR3 protein: CASSLALAVDTQYF
J gene: TRBJ2-5; V gene: TRBV30; D gene: .; CDR3 protein: CAWSKGVQETQYF
J gene: TRBJ2-1; V gene: TRBV6-2/TRBV6-3; D gene: TRBD1; CDR3 protein: CASSYRGHNEQFF